Sequencing of this T cell receptor beta chain was carried out in a study of T cell responses to AZD1222 COVID-19 vaccine. Germline V CDR1 and CDR2: MNHEY, SVGAGI. Trimming took off 0 bases at V and 0 bases at J, with 8 bases between the two ends. The CDR3 sequence is 15 residues long. Assay used: immunoSEQ multiplex PCR; TCRdb lists only in-frame clones, some missing. The table has roughly 200,000 clones, approximately 94% seen once. The table lists this clone with a count of one. The V gene is TRBV6-5, the J gene TRBJ1-1; D gene unclear. This receptor was identified in an adult in good health. The material sequenced was peripheral blood, taken on day 0 of MenACWY control vaccination. The CDR3 DNA reads as TGTGCCAGCAGTTACTCGGGAAGTCTGAACACTGAAGCTTTCTTT. It codes for CASSYSGSLNTEAFF.